The 10 T cell receptor beta chains below all came from one sample that was sequenced in a study of T cell repertoires in cytomegalovirus infection (dated by TCRdb to the late 2010s). These receptors' targets are unknown. Instrument on record: Illumina HiSeq 1500. The public sequencing data were trimmed at Q25 with fastp and processed into clonotypes with MiXCR by TCRdb, which kept only in-frame beta chains. Every CDR3 protein is listed once, alongside the most common genes and DNA of its rows. This sample holds about 150,000 distinct CDR3 sequences; over 25% were observed only once. The biggest ten clones account for 45% to 60% of the sample. The treatment or condition label, read with the paper, signifies: in vitro stimulation with specific CMV peptide epitopes to enrich CMV-specific T cells. The starting material was CD8+ T cells from cultured PBMCs, obtained from culture after CMV antigen stimulation. The source is a human donor in good health (CMV status not recorded). Some clones in this sample may be carry-over from other donors' samples.

The V gene is TRBV7-2, the J gene TRBJ2-2, with 13 nucleotides matching TRBD2. The CDR3 loop spans 21 amino acids. Germline CDR1 SGHTA, CDR2 FQGNSA. V lost 4 bases to trimming and J lost 4 bases; unmatched junction nucleotides: 18. The DNA of the CDR3 is TGTGCCAGCAGCTCCGACCCGACTAGCGGGGGGCCGTTGTTTTCCACCGGGGAGCTGTTTTTT. Translated: CASSSDPTSGGPLFSTGELFF.

This rearrangement joins TRBV7-2 to TRBJ2-7, with 11 bases fitting TRBD2. The V and J ends lost 7 bases and 2 bases, in that order; junction bases with no gene match: 4. The CDR3 loop spans 14 amino acids. Germline CDR1 SGHTA, CDR2 FQGNSA. The CDR3 coding sequence is TGTGCCAGCAACTCGGGACTAGCGGCCTACGAGCAGTACTTC. Translating it yields CASNSGLAAYEQYF.

The chain has TRBV12-3 or TRBV12-4 and TRBJ2-1, with D possibly TRBD1 on 5 matching bases. This CDR3 spans 12 amino acids. Deletions cut 5 bases from V and 8 bases from J, with 10 bases between. The chain's CDR3 is CASSAPGYEQFF. As DNA, the CDR3 is TGTGCCAGCAGTGCGCCAGGGTATGAGCAGTTCTTC.

As concerns this clonotype: This may stem from a read error, because a much larger clone lies one nucleotide away. This CDR3 reads CGASYFQGAGEQFF. The DNA of the CDR3 is TGCGGTGCTAGTTATTTCCAGGGGGCGGGTGAGCAGTTCTTC. V usage is TRBV20-1 and J usage is TRBJ2-1; 8 bases fit TRBD1. This CDR3 is 14 amino acids long. Germline CDR1 is DFQATT and CDR2 is SNEGSKA (reference sequence).

The rearrangement joins TRBV11-2 to TRBJ1-1, with 8 bases that match TRBD1. CDR3 length equals 14 residues. J lost 1 base, V lost 2 bases, and 0 bases had no gene match. Germline V gene data show CDR1 as SGHAT and CDR2 as FQNNGV. As DNA, the CDR3 is TGTGCCAGCAGCTTACAGGGGGCGAACACTGAAGCTTTCTTT. Translation: CASSLQGANTEAFF.

The chain carries TRBV18 and TRBJ2-7; D gene uncertain. V gave up 1 base and J gave up 1 base, with 2 bases separating them. Per the germline V gene, CDR1 is KGHSH and CDR2 is LQKENI. The CDR3 loop spans 12 amino acids. The CDR3 region is CASSPQSYEQYF. DNA of the CDR3: TGTGCCAGCTCACCACAGTCCTACGAGCAGTACTTC.

This clonotype was observed many times. The chain links TRBV6-1 to TRBJ2-7; no firm D call. Germline CDR1 is MNHNS and CDR2 is SASEGT. The V end was cut by 6 bases, the J end by 1 base, with 10 bases between. This CDR3 is built from 13 residues. CDR3 protein: CASSPPASYEQYF. The CDR3 region has the DNA TGTGCCAGCAGCCCACCTGCTTCCTACGAGCAGTACTTC.

The V gene is TRBV5-1, the J gene TRBJ2-7; TRBD2 is a possible D gene (6 bases). Trimming left V 5 bases short and J 6 bases short, with 15 bases between. Germline V gene data show CDR1 as SGHRS and CDR2 as YFSETQ. The CDR3 is 13 residues long. The DNA of the CDR3 is TGCGCCAGCAGTCAAGGAGGGAGCGGCGAGCAGTACTTC. Its translation: CASSQGGSGEQYF.

This clonotype has ten or more counts. The chain is built from TRBV7-8 and TRBJ2-1, with TRBD2 matching 7 bases. This CDR3 comprises 12 residues. The V gene's germline CDR1 is SGHVS and CDR2 FQNEAQ. The J segment lost 6 bases and the V segment lost 7 bases, leaving 3 bases of the junction unmatched. The CDR3 DNA sequence: TGTGCCAGCATCATAGCGGGCAATGAGCAGTTCTTC. Amino acids: CASIIAGNEQFF.

In its sample, this clonotype was seen a few times. This rearrangement joins TRBV6-1 to TRBJ2-1; TRBD2 aligns across 7 bases. This CDR3 spans 16 amino acids. Germline CDR1 is MNHNS and CDR2 is SASEGT. V trimming: 6 bases; J trimming: 8 bases; junction bases outside the gene matches: 16. CDR3 bases: TGTGCCAGCAGCTTACCGGCCGGGACTAACCCGGATGAGCAGTTCTTC. Residues: CASSLPAGTNPDEQFF.